This TCR beta chain was obtained from a study of T cell changes during pregnancy in multiple sclerosis. The CDR3 sequence is 14 residues long. From germline, CDR1 is SQVTM and CDR2 ANQGSEA. The V and J ends lost 4 bases and 2 bases respectively, with 14 bases between them. The data were produced by immunoSEQ multiplex PCR, yet TCRdb's version contains in-frame clones alone and is incomplete. The data hold around 38,000 clones, with roughly nine tenths observed a single time. Sequenced here: CD8+ T cells from peripheral blood mononuclear cells, sampled in the second trimester of pregnancy. This TCR was recovered from a female donor with multiple sclerosis, enrolled in a pregnancy study. This chain joins TRBV29-1 and TRBJ1-2; possibly TRBD1 for D (5 bases). As DNA, the CDR3 is TGCAGCGTTGGGGGACTTAGGCGGAACTATGGCTACACCTTC. This sequence encodes CSVGGLRRNYGYTF.